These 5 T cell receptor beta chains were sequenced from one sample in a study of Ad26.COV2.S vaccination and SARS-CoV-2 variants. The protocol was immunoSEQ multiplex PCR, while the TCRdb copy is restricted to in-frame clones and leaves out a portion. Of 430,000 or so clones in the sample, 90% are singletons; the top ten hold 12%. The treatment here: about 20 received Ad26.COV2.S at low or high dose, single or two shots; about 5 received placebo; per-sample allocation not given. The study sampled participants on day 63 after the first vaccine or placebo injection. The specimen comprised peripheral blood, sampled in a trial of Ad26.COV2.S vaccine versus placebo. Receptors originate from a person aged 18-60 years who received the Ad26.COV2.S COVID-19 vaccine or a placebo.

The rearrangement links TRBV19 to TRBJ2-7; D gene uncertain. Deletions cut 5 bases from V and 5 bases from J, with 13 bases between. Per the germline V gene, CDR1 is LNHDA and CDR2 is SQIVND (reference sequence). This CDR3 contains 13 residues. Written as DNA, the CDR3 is TGTGCCAGTAGTCCTTCGGCCCAGGACGAGCAGTACTTC. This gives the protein CASSPSAQDEQYF.

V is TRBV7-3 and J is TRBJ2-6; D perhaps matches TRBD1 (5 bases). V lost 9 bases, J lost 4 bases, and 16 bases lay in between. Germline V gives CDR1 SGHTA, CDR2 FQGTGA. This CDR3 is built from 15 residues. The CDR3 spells CASGQGAVGANVLTF. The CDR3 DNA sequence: TGTGCCAGTGGACAAGGGGCCGTGGGGGCCAACGTCCTGACTTTC.

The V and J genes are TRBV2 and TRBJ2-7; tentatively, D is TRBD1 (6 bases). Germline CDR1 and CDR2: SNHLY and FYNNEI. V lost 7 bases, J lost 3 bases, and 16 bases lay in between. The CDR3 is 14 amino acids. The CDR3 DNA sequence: TGTGCCAGCAAAACGACAGGTCTGGACTACGAGCAGTACTTC. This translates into CASKTTGLDYEQYF. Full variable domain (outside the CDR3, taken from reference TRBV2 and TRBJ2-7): EPEVTQTPSHQVTQMGQEVILRCVPISNHLYFYWYRQILGQKVEFLVSFYNNEISEKSEIFDDQFSVERPDGSNFTLKIRSTKLEDSAMYFCASKTTGLDYEQYFGPGTRLTVT.

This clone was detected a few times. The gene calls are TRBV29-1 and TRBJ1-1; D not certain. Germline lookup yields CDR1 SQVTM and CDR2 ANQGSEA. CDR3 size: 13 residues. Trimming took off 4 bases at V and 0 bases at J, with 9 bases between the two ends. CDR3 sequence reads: CSVVRPLNTEAFF. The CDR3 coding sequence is TGCAGCGTTGTAAGGCCCCTGAACACTGAAGCTTTCTTT.

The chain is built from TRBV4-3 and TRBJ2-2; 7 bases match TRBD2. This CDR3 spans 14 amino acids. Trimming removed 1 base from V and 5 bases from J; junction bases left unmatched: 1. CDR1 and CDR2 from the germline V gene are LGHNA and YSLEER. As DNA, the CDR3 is TGCGCCAGCAGCCAAGTGGGGGGGACCGGGGAGCTGTTTTTT. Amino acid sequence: CASSQVGGTGELFF.